The present entry profiles one TCR beta chain with its context. Method: immunoSEQ multiplex PCR; TCRdb's copy keeps in-frame clones and lacks some. Of a few hundred thousand clones in the sample, around 91% were seen once. Cohort assignment relied on participant-reported clinical history. This entry belongs to a study of blood T cell repertoires in COVID-19. About the study: The study drew acute and convalescent COVID-19 samples from the United States, Italy and Spain.

The V gene lost 8 bases and the J gene lost 6 bases, with 16 bases spanning the gap. Per germline, CDR1 SQVTM and CDR2 ANQGSEA. This CDR3 has 12 amino acids. Specimen: PBMCs or T cells enriched from blood (not recorded which). The gene calls are TRBV29-1 and TRBJ1-1, with D hard to call. This clonotype originated in a man between 18 and 35 years old who had recovered from COVID-19. The DNA for the CDR3 is TGCAGCTCCGTCGGCGGGGAACCTGAAGCTTTCTTT. This translates into CSSVGGEPEAFF.